This T cell receptor (beta chain) comes out of a study of human T cells and chemical hapten exposure. Study-wide background: Per-sample variation in TCR yield stemmed mainly from small pooled library volume differences.

Study outcomes and limitations: TCRs above 1 in 1000 frequency stayed constant with DPC sensitization.

Individual cDNA molecules in this library carried unique molecular identifiers. Methods used by the authors: Counting gave a median of 95,638 TCRs per sample, with values ranging from 23,224 to 690,600. TCRdb independently ran MiXCR on the RACE reads; one entry per CDR3 protein. The V and J calls here are based on TCRdb, not the publication. The sample lists around 130,000 distinct CDR3 sequences; approximately 8.3% were seen once. Losses at the gene ends were 9 bases for V and 1 base for J; bases not matched to a gene: 6. CDR1 ENHRY and CDR2 SYGVKD come from the germline V gene. The CDR3 totals 14 residues. The time point here: healthy volunteer bleed at 2 weeks. Unfractionated whole blood was the source of the extracted total RNA. This clonotype was seen only a few times. The antigen is unknown.

The sequencing sample was made of whole blood. This sequence originates from a male donor in good health. Some clones in this sample may be carry-over from other donors' samples. The chain couples TRBV10-3 to TRBJ2-7; TRBD1 agrees at 10 bases. CDR3 residues: CAITAGQGSYEQYF. The CDR3 DNA reads TGTGCCATTACCGCGGGACAGGGGTCCTACGAGCAGTACTTC.